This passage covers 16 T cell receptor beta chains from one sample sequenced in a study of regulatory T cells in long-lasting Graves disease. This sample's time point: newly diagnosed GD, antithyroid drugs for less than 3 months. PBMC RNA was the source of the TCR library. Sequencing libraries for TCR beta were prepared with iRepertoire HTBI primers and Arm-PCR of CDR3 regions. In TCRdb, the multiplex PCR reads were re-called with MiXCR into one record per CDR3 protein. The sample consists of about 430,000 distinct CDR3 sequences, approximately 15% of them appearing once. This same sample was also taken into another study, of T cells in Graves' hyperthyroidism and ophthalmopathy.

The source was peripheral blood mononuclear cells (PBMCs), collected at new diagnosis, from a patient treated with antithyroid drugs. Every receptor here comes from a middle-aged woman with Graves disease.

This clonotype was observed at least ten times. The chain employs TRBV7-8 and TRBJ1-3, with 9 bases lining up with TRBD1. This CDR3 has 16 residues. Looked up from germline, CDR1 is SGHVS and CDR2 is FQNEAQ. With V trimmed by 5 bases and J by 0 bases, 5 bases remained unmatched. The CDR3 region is CASSARDRDSGNTIYF. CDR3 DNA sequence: TGTGCCAGCAGCGCCCGGGACAGGGACTCTGGAAACACCATATATTTT. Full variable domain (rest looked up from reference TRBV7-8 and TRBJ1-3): GAGVSQSPRYKVAKRGQDVALRCDPISGHVSLFWYQQALGQGPEFLTYFQNEAQLDKSGLPSDRFFAERPEGSVSTLKIQRTQQEDSAVYLCASSARDRDSGNTIYFGEGSWLTVV.

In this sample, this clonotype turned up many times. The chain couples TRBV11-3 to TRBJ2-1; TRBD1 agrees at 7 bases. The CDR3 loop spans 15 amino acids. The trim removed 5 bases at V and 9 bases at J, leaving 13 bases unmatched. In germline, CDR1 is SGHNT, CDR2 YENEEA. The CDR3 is CASSVYGTAIGEQFF. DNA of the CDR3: TGTGCCAGCAGCGTATACGGGACAGCGATAGGTGAGCAGTTCTTC.

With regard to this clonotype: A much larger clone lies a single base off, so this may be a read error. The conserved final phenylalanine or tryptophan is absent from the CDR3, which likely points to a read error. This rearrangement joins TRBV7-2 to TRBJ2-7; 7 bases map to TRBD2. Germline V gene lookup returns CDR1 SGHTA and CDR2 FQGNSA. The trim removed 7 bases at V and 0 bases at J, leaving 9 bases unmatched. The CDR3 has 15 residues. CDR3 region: CASTQSGDYSYEQYL. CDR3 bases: TGTGCCAGCACTCAAAGCGGGGACTACTCCTACGAGCAGTACCTC.

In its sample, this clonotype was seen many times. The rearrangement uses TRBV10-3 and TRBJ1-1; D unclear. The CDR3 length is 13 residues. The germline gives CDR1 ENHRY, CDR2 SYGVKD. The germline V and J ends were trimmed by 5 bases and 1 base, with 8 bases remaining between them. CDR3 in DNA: TGTGCCATCAGTTCTCTAGGGAACACTGAAGCTTTCTTT. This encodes CAISSLGNTEAFF.

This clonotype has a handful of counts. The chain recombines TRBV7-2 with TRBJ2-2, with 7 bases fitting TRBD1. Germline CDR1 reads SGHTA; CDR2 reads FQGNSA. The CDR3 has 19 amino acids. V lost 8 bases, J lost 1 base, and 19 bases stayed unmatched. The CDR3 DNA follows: TGTGCCAGCGCACCCCCCGAGGGGGCGTATTACGAGAACACCGGGGAGCTGTTTTTT. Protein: CASAPPEGAYYENTGELFF.

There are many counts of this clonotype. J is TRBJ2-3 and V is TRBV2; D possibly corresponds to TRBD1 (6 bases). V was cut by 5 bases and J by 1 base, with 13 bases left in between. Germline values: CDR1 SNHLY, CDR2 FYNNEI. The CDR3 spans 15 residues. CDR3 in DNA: TGTGCCAGCAGTAAGGACAGACTGGGCACAGATACGCAGTATTTT. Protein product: CASSKDRLGTDTQYF.

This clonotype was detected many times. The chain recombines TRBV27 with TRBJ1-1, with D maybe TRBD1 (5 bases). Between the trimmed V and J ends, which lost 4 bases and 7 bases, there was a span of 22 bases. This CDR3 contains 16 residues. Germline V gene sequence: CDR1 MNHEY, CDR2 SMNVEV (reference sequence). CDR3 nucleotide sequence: TGTGCCAGCAGTTCCTACCCTGGGACGGGCCTCGGTGAAGCTTTCTTT. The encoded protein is CASSSYPGTGLGEAFF.

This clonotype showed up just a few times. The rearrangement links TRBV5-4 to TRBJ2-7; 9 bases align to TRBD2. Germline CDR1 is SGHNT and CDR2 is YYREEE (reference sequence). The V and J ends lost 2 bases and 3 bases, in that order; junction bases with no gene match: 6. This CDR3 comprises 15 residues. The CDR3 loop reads CASSFSGSENYEQYF. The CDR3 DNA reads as TGTGCCAGCAGCTTTAGCGGGAGCGAGAACTACGAGCAGTACTTC. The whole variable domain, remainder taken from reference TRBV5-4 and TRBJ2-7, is ETGVTQSPTHLIKTRGQQVTLRCSSQSGHNTVSWYQQALGQGPQFIFQYYREEENGRGNFPPRFSGLQFPNYSSELNVNALELDDSALYLCASSFSGSENYEQYFGPGTRLTVT.

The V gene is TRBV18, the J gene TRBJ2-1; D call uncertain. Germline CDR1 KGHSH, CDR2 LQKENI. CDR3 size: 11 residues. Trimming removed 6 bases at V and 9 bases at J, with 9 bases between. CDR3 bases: TGTGCCAGCTCCCTTGACACTGAGCAGTTCTTC. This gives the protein CASSLDTEQFF.

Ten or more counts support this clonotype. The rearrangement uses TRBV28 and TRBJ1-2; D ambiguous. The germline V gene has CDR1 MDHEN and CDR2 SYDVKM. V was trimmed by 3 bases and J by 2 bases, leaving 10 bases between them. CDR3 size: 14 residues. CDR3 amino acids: CASSFSGENYGYTF. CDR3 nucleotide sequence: TGTGCCAGCAGTTTCTCTGGAGAGAACTATGGCTACACCTTC.

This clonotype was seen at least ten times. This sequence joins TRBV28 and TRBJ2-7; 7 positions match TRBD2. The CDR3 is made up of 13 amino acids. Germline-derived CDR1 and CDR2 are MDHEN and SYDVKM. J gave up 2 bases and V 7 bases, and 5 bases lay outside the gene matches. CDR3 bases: TGTGCCAGCACCCGGGACTACCCCTACGAGCAGTACTTC. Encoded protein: CASTRDYPYEQYF.

CDR3 DNA: TGCAGTGCTAGAGATTGGGCTAGCGGGAGGGCCGCAGATACGCAGTATTTT. Translated: CSARDWASGRAADTQYF. The rearrangement links TRBV20-1 to TRBJ2-3; 12 bases line up with TRBD2. CDR3 length equals 17 residues. CDR1 and CDR2 from the germline V gene are DFQATT and SNEGSKA (reference sequence). Trimming took 0 bases from V and 4 from J; bases not matched to a gene: 8.

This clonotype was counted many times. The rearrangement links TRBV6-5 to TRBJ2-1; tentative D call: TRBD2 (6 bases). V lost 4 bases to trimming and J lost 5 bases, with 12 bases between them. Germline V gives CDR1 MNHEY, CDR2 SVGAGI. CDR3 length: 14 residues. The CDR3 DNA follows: TGTGCCAGCAGTTCTCATGCGGGGAACAATGAGCAGTTCTTC. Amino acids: CASSSHAGNNEQFF.

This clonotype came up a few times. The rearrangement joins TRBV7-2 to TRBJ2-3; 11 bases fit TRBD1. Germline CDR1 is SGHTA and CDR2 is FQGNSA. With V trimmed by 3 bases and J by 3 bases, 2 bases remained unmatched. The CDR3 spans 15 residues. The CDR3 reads CASSFGQGATDTQYF. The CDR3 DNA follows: TGTGCCAGCAGCTTCGGACAGGGGGCGACAGATACGCAGTATTTT. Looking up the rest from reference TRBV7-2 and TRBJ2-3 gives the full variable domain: GAGVSQSPSNKVTEKGKDVELRCDPISGHTALYWYRQSLGQGLEFLIYFQGNSAPDKSGLPSDRFSAERTGGSVSTLTIQRTQQEDSAVYLCASSFGQGATDTQYFGPGTRLTVL.

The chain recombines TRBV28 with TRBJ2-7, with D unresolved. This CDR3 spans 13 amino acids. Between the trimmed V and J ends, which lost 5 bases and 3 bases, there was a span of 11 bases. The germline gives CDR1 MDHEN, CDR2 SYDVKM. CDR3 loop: CASSPTLLYEQYF. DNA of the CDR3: TGTGCCAGCAGTCCTACACTGCTCTACGAGCAGTACTTC.

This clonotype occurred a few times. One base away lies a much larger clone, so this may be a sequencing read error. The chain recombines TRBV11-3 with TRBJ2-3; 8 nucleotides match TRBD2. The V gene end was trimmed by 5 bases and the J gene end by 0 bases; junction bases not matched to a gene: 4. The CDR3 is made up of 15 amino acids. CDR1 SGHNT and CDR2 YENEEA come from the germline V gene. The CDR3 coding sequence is TGTGCCAGCAGCCGACTAGCGACTAGCACAGATACGCAGTATTTT. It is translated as CASSRLATSTDTQYF.